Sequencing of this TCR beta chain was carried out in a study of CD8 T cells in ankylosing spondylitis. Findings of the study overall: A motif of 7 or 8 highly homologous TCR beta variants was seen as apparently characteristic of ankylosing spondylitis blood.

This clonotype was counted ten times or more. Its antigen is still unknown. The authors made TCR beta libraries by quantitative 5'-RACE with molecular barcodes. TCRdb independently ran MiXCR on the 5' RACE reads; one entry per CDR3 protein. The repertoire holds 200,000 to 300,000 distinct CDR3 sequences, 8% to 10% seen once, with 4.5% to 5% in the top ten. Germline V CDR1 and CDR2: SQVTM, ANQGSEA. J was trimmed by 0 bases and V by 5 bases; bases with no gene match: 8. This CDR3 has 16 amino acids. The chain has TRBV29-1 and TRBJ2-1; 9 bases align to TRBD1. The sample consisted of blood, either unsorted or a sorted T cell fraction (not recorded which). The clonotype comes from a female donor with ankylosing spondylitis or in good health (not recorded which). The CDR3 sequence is CSVQDRGPSSYNEQFF. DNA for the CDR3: TGCAGCGTTCAGGACAGGGGCCCTAGCTCCTACAATGAGCAGTTCTTC.